What follows are 26 T cell receptor beta chains derived from one specimen sequenced in a study of blood T cell repertoires in COVID-19. Profiling relied on immunoSEQ multiplex PCR, and the TCRdb table lists in-frame clones only, not all of them. The sample lists 35,000 to 40,000 clones; around nine tenths were seen once. Material for sequencing was peripheral blood. Every receptor here comes from a man aged 55 to 69 with active COVID-19.

V and J are TRBV19 and TRBJ1-2; maybe TRBD1 (5 bases). The germline V gene has CDR1 LNHDA and CDR2 SQIVND (reference sequence). This CDR3 region has 18 residues. V dropped 6 bases and J dropped 4 bases, with 27 bases sitting between them. CDR3 sequence (DNA): TGTGCCAGTAGGGACACACTATTCTCGAGTGGGGCCTCCTATGGCTACACCTTC. Amino acid sequence: CASRDTLFSSGASYGYTF.

The genes are TRBV19 and TRBJ1-5; D ambiguous. CDR1 and CDR2 from the germline V gene are LNHDA and SQIVND (reference sequence). V was trimmed by 4 bases and J by 8 bases, leaving 12 bases between them. This CDR3 is built from 13 residues. CDR3 nucleotides: TGTGCCAGTAGTAGCACGCGACAAGAGCCCCAGCATTTT. Protein sequence: CASSSTRQEPQHF.

The chain couples TRBV9 to TRBJ2-1; D is possibly TRBD2 (5 bases). The CDR3 is made up of 15 amino acids. Germline-derived CDR1 and CDR2 are SGDLS and YYNGEE. V was pared by 2 bases and J by 7 bases, with 16 bases between. As DNA, the CDR3 is TGTGCCAGCAGCGTGTTTACCGCATCGGGAAATGAGCAGTTCTTC. This encodes CASSVFTASGNEQFF.

The CDR3 nucleotides read TGTGCCAGTAACCGACAGGGAAACAATCAGCCCCAGCATTTT. Protein sequence: CASNRQGNNQPQHF. This chain connects TRBV19 to TRBJ1-5; 7 nucleotides match TRBD1. CDR1 LNHDA and CDR2 SQIVND come from the germline V gene (reference sequence). V was clipped by 7 bases and J by 3 bases; unmatched bases: 6. This CDR3 has 14 amino acids.

The chain carries TRBV7-2 and TRBJ2-7; TRBD1 might be the D (6 bases). From germline, CDR1 is SGHTA and CDR2 FQGNSA. V lost 0 bases to trimming and J lost 2 bases, with 11 bases between them. CDR3 length: 15 residues. DNA of the CDR3: TGTGCCAGCAGCTTAGCCGAGGACAGAACCTACGAGCAGTACTTC. Translated, it gives CASSLAEDRTYEQYF.

V is TRBV25-1 and J is TRBJ1-1; maybe TRBD1 (5 bases). This CDR3 spans 13 amino acids. Germline V gene lookup returns CDR1 MGHDK and CDR2 SYGVNS. Trimming removed 3 bases from V and 0 bases from J, with 5 bases in between. The CDR3 DNA reads as TGTGCCAGCAGTGAGACAGTGAACACTGAAGCTTTCTTT. Translating gives CASSETVNTEAFF.

J is TRBJ2-7 and V is TRBV5-1, with unresolved D. Trimming cost V 3 bases and J 3 bases, with 16 bases left between them. The CDR3 is 15 residues long. Germline V lookup: CDR1 SGHRS, CDR2 YFSETQ. The CDR3 DNA sequence: TGCGCCAGCAGCTACAGCCCGAGAATGGACTACGAGCAGTACTTC. Its protein product is CASSYSPRMDYEQYF.

The CDR3 reads CASSLAPNIAGEQFF. The DNA for the CDR3 is TGTGCCAGCAGCTTAGCGCCTAATATAGCGGGTGAGCAGTTCTTC. The chain recombines TRBV7-9 with TRBJ2-1, with 7 bases matching TRBD2. Trimming at V came to 0 bases and at J to 9 bases, leaving 8 bases not matched to a gene. CDR3 size: 15 residues. Germline CDR1 is SEHNR and CDR2 is FQNEAQ (reference sequence).

The gene calls are TRBV7-9 and TRBJ2-5; 9 nucleotides align to TRBD2. The length of the CDR3 is 15 residues. Germline V gene sequence: CDR1 SEHNR, CDR2 FQNEAQ (reference sequence). V trimming: 1 base; J trimming: 4 bases; junction bases outside the gene matches: 4. The CDR3 sequence: CASSLVVLAGETQYF. The CDR3 DNA reads as TGTGCCAGCAGCTTAGTTGTACTAGCGGGAGAGACCCAGTACTTC.

The chain has TRBV1 and TRBJ1-4; TRBD1, the D gene given by the table, was not confirmed from the DNA. TRBV1 is a pseudogene segment. This CDR3 contains 15 residues. CDR3 protein: CTSSQPDRGHEKLFF. The CDR3 DNA reads TGCACCAGCAGCCAACCCGACAGGGGCCATGAAAAACTGTTTTTT.

The rearrangement uses TRBV6-2 or TRBV6-3 and TRBJ2-1; no firm D call. CDR1 and CDR2 from the germline V gene are MNHEY and SVGEGT. CDR3 length: 13 amino acids. Trimming pared 6 bases from V and 4 bases from J, leaving 10 bases between. The CDR3: CASSPTKYNEQFF. CDR3 DNA sequence: TGTGCCAGCAGCCCTACTAAATACAATGAGCAGTTCTTC.

The rearrangement joins TRBV5-1 to TRBJ2-5; possibly TRBD2 for D (6 bases). The germline V and J ends were trimmed by 4 bases and 2 bases, with 15 bases remaining between them. This CDR3 has 15 residues. Germline assignment: CDR1 SGHRS and CDR2 YFSETQ. CDR3: CASSPHLAAQETQYF. CDR3 in DNA: TGCGCCAGCAGCCCTCACTTAGCGGCTCAAGAGACCCAGTACTTC.

The rearrangement links TRBV6-4 to TRBJ2-3; D is possibly TRBD2 (5 bases). Per the germline V gene, CDR1 is MRHNA and CDR2 is SNTAGT. The V end was cut by 4 bases, the J end by 0 bases, with 8 bases between. The CDR3 totals 14 residues. The CDR3 DNA sequence: TGTGCCAGCAGTGTCGCGGGTAGCACAGATACGCAGTATTTT. It yields the protein CASSVAGSTDTQYF.

V gene TRBV4-3 combines with J gene TRBJ2-3, with D possibly TRBD2 on 5 matching bases. V lost 3 bases and J lost 1, with 17 bases in between. Germline CDR1 reads LGHNA; CDR2 reads YSLEER. CDR3 length: 17 amino acids. CDR3 nucleotides: TGCGCCAGCAGCCAGCGACTTGGGTCGGAGGGCACAGATACGCAGTATTTT. Protein product: CASSQRLGSEGTDTQYF.

This chain links TRBV19 with TRBJ2-3; 9 positions agree with TRBD2. The CDR3 runs 14 residues. The germline V gene encodes CDR1 LNHDA and CDR2 SQIVND (reference sequence). The V segment lost 5 bases and the J segment 3 bases; nucleotides outside the gene matches: 3. The CDR3 DNA reads TGTGCCAGTAGTGTTAGCGGGAGTACAGATACGCAGTATTTT. Its translation: CASSVSGSTDTQYF.

V usage is TRBV27 and J usage is TRBJ2-5; weak D call: TRBD2 (6 bases). Germline assignment: CDR1 MNHEY and CDR2 SMNVEV (reference sequence). V gave up 6 bases and J gave up 2 bases, with 16 bases separating them. The CDR3 loop spans 15 amino acids. The chain's CDR3 is CASSPGGGRQETQYF. For the CDR3, the DNA is TGTGCCAGCAGCCCAGGTGGGGGGAGGCAAGAGACCCAGTACTTC.

V gene TRBV29-1 combines with J gene TRBJ2-3; 9 bases map to TRBD2. This CDR3 comprises 13 residues. J gave up 5 bases and V 3 bases, and 3 bases lay outside the gene matches. CDR1 is SQVTM, CDR2 ANQGSEA, per germline. CDR3 protein: CSVEAGGQDTQYF. CDR3 in DNA: TGCAGCGTTGAGGCGGGAGGGCAAGATACGCAGTATTTT.

This chain connects TRBV3-1 (or the pseudogene TRBV3-2) to TRBJ1-5; a possible D gene is TRBD1 (5 bases). The CDR3 contains 16 residues. Trimming cost V 7 bases and J 2 bases, with 18 bases left between them. Germline CDR1 and CDR2: LGHDT and YNNKEL (reference sequence). CDR3 loop: CASTPGGGVGNQPQHF. In DNA, the CDR3 is TGTGCCAGCACCCCGGGGGGAGGGGTGGGCAATCAGCCCCAGCATTTT.

V gene TRBV28 combines with J gene TRBJ1-2, with 7 bases identical to TRBD1. The CDR3 has 13 amino acids. V gave up 2 bases and J gave up 6 bases; unmatched junction bases: 3. Germline values: CDR1 MDHEN, CDR2 SYDVKM. CDR3 loop: CASSLPGTDGYTF. For the CDR3, the DNA is TGTGCCAGCAGTTTACCGGGGACAGATGGCTACACCTTC.

The table lists this clone with a few counts. The V gene is TRBV18, the J gene TRBJ1-1; 7 nucleotides agree with TRBD1. This CDR3 comprises 15 residues. The germline gives CDR1 KGHSH, CDR2 LQKENI. V trimming: 0 bases; J trimming: 4 bases; junction bases outside the gene matches: 5. The CDR3 DNA sequence: TGTGCCAGCTCACCACCAGGGGGCCGTCGCACTGAAGCTTTCTTT. Translated: CASSPPGGRRTEAFF.

This clone was seen only a few times. The chain has TRBV5-4 and TRBJ2-7; 14 nucleotides match TRBD2. CDR3 length: 14 amino acids. With V trimmed by 4 bases and J by 6 bases, 3 bases remained unmatched. CDR1 is SGHNT and CDR2 is YYREEE in the germline V gene (reference sequence). CDR3 sequence: CASSPGLAGVEQYF. Here the CDR3 DNA reads TGTGCCAGCAGCCCGGGACTAGCGGGAGTCGAGCAGTACTTC.

The V and J genes are TRBV4-3 and TRBJ2-5, with D unresolved. V was shortened by 4 bases and J by 1 base, with 13 bases between the two germline ends. CDR1 and CDR2 (germline): LGHNA, YSLEER. The CDR3 has 15 residues. The CDR3 coding sequence is TGCGCCAGCAGCCCCTGGGCAGACCTCCAAGAGACCCAGTACTTC. Its translation: CASSPWADLQETQYF.

The chain has TRBV6-1 and TRBJ2-7; D unclear. V was cut by 2 bases and J by 6 bases, with 14 bases left in between. The CDR3 contains 14 residues. Germline values: CDR1 MNHNS, CDR2 SASEGT. CDR3 protein: CASSEPVTLVEQYF. CDR3 DNA sequence: TGTGCCAGCAGTGAACCCGTCACTCTAGTCGAGCAGTACTTC.

The chain employs TRBV12-3 or TRBV12-4 and TRBJ2-2; D not resolved. Between the trimmed V and J ends, which lost 6 bases and 6 bases, there was a span of 8 bases. The CDR3 has 12 amino acids. CDR3 sequence (DNA): TGTGCCAGCAGCTTAACATCCGGGGAGCTGTTTTTT. Its translation: CASSLTSGELFF.

The V and J genes are TRBV5-4 and TRBJ2-3, with 10 bases matching TRBD2. V was pared by 0 bases and J by 5 bases, with 6 bases of the junction left unmatched. This CDR3 has 16 amino acids. Germline loops: CDR1 SGHNT, CDR2 YYREEE (reference sequence). This CDR3 reads CASSLAQLAGRDTQYF. In nucleotides, the CDR3 is TGTGCCAGCAGCTTGGCCCAACTAGCGGGAAGAGATACGCAGTATTTT. Full variable domain (outside the CDR3, taken from reference TRBV5-4 and TRBJ2-3): ETGVTQSPTHLIKTRGQQVTLRCSSQSGHNTVSWYQQALGQGPQFIFQYYREEENGRGNFPPRFSGLQFPNYSSELNVNALELDDSALYLCASSLAQLAGRDTQYFGPGTRLTVL.

The rearrangement joins TRBV7-8 to TRBJ2-1; 9 nucleotides align to TRBD1. Germline lookup yields CDR1 SGHVS and CDR2 FQNEAQ. CDR3 length equals 15 residues. Unmatched junction bases numbered 3, after V lost 0 bases and J lost 6 bases. CDR3 sequence reads: CASSLARDRVNEQFF. In DNA, the CDR3 is TGTGCCAGCAGCTTAGCCCGGGACAGGGTCAATGAGCAGTTCTTC. Full variable domain (outside the CDR3, taken from reference TRBV7-8 and TRBJ2-1): GAGVSQSPRYKVAKRGQDVALRCDPISGHVSLFWYQQALGQGPEFLTYFQNEAQLDKSGLPSDRFFAERPEGSVSTLKIQRTQQEDSAVYLCASSLARDRVNEQFFGPGTRLTVL.